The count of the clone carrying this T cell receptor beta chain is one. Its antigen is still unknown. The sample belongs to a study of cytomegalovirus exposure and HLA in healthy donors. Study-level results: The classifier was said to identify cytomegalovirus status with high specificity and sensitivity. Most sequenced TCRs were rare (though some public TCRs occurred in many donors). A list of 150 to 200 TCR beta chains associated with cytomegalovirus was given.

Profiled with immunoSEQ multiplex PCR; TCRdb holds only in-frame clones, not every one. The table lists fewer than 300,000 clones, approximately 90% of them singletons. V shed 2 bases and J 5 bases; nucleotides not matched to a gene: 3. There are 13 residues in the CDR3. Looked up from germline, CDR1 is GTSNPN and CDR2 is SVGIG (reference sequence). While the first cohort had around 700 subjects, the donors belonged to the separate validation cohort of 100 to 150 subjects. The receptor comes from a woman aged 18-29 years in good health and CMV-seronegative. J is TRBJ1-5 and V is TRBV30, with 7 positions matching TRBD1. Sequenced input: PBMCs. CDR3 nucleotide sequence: TGTGCCTGGAGTAAAGACAGGGATCAGCCCCAGCATTTT. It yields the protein CAWSKDRDQPQHF.